The 8 T cell receptor beta chains listed next were all sequenced from one sample in a study of T cell responses to AZD1222 COVID-19 vaccine. Sequencing was performed with immunoSEQ multiplex PCR; in TCRdb, only in-frame clones are kept and a portion is missing. Here the sample spans about 140,000 clones, about 82% being singletons. The starting material was peripheral blood, obtained 28 days after the second AZD1222 dose. The receptors derive from an adult who received the AZD1222 COVID-19 vaccine.

The chain couples TRBV3-1 (or the pseudogene TRBV3-2) to TRBJ2-1, with 7 bases that match TRBD2. CDR3 length: 17 residues. Germline V gives CDR1 LGHDT, CDR2 YNNKEL (reference sequence). The V gene end was trimmed by 0 bases and the J gene end by 6 bases; junction bases not matched to a gene: 11. The CDR3 DNA sequence: TGTGCCAGCAGCCAAGATCGATGGCTAGCGGAGGGCAATGAGCAGTTCTTC. Its translation is CASSQDRWLAEGNEQFF.

This chain uses TRBV11-2 with TRBJ1-2; weak D call: TRBD1 (5 bases). The CDR3 extends over 15 amino acids. The germline V gene has CDR1 SGHAT and CDR2 FQNNGV. V was pared by 6 bases and J by 0 bases, with 14 bases between. CDR3 coding DNA: TGTGCCAGCAGTTCCCCCGGGACGGCTAACTATGGCTACACCTTC. Amino acids: CASSSPGTANYGYTF.

This clone was picked up a small number of times. The chain links TRBV2 to TRBJ1-6; no clear D. The CDR3 length is 15 residues. The V end was cut by 0 bases, the J end by 7 bases, with 10 bases between. Germline V gene sequence: CDR1 SNHLY, CDR2 FYNNEI. The CDR3 here is CASSEASGRNSPLHF. The CDR3 DNA sequence: TGTGCCAGCAGTGAAGCTTCGGGGAGGAATTCACCCCTCCACTTT.

This rearrangement joins TRBV5-1 to TRBJ2-7; D possibly corresponds to TRBD2 (5 bases). The CDR3 contains 16 residues. Germline V CDR1 and CDR2: SGHRS, YFSETQ. The V and J ends lost 3 bases and 1 base respectively, with 17 bases between them. The CDR3 loop reads CASSSAAGVLSYEQYF. The CDR3 coding sequence is TGCGCCAGCAGCTCCGCCGCCGGGGTCCTGTCCTACGAGCAGTACTTC.

The chain links TRBV20-1 to TRBJ1-1, with D uncertain. The CDR3 has 11 residues. Trimming took off 3 bases at V and 5 bases at J, with 7 bases between the two ends. Germline CDR1 and CDR2: DFQATT and SNEGSKA (reference sequence). CDR3 loop: CSASGQTEAFF. CDR3 coding DNA: TGCAGTGCTAGCGGGCAGACTGAAGCTTTCTTT.

This chain uses TRBV6-1 with TRBJ1-3, with 7 bases fitting TRBD1. Germline V lookup: CDR1 MNHNS, CDR2 SASEGT. CDR3 size: 16 residues. Germline trimming cut 4 bases from V and 0 bases from J; bases unmatched to any gene: 6. The CDR3 nucleotides are TGTGCCAGCAGTGCGGACAGGACCTTCTCTGGAAACACCATATATTTT. This translates into CASSADRTFSGNTIYF.

Note on this clone: The germline gene is not matched at one end of the junction; a read error may be the cause. The chain is built from TRBV3-1 (or the pseudogene TRBV3-2) and TRBJ2-7; D could derive from TRBD1 or TRBD2 (5 bases each). The germline CDR1 and CDR2 sequences are LGHDT and YNNKEL (reference sequence). The CDR3 covers 12 residues. As DNA, the CDR3 is TGTGCCAGCAGCAAAGAGGGACGGGACCCAAACTTC. Protein product: CASSKEGRDPNF.

The CDR3 reads CASREGPYTEAFF. The CDR3 nucleotides read TGCGCCAGCAGGGAGGGACCGTACACTGAAGCTTTCTTT. This chain links TRBV5-1 with TRBJ1-1; D is possibly TRBD1 (5 bases). The V and J ends lost 5 bases and 3 bases respectively, with 11 bases between them. This CDR3 is built from 13 residues. In germline, CDR1 is SGHRS, CDR2 YFSETQ.